This T cell receptor (beta chain) comes out of a study of CD8+CD57+ T cells in acquired aplastic anemia. Study-wide context: On average, sorted CD4+ and CD8+ cells gave 2.5 to 4 ug of DNA. Study results and limitations: The number of CD8+ CDR3 sequences shared by patients and controls was under 35. Between patients and controls, CD8+ Simpson's diversity did not vary significantly.

The template for TCR beta VDJ and CDR3 sequence profiling was genomic DNA. TCRdb reanalysed the reads using MiXCR and keeps one entry per CDR3 protein. Here the sample spans roughly 150,000 distinct CDR3 sequences, 35% to 55% being singletons. This clonotype appeared a few times. What it recognizes is unknown. At one of its ends the junction is not consistent with the germline gene, which may arise from a read error. The CDR3 runs 14 residues. The V and J genes are TRBV12-3 or TRBV12-4 and TRBJ1-2; 7 bases match TRBD1. Material: sorted CD4+, CD8+, or CD8+CD57+ T cells (not recorded which) from PBMCs. The source of this sequence is a human donor in good health. The CDR3 nucleotides read TGTGCCAGCGGTTTCAGGGGACAGCTGAAGGGCTACACCTTC. It translates to CASGFRGQLKGYTF.